This T cell receptor (beta chain) was captured by sequencing in a study of identical twins. Overall study results and limits: Insertions ran lower in abundant cord blood beta clonotypes, though not in memory repertoires.

cDNA molecules carried unique molecular identifiers, and template switching added a universal primer site. TCRdb passed the 5' RACE reads through MiXCR, listing each CDR3 protein once. In the table there are 600,000 to 800,000 distinct CDR3 sequences, around 20% of which are singletons. This clonotype has only a few counts. The antigen is undetermined. CDR1 is SEHNR and CDR2 is FQNEAQ in the germline V gene (reference sequence). This CDR3 is 12 amino acids long. Deletions cut 2 bases from V and 7 bases from J, with 6 bases between. This sample was shared with a second study, whose subject was T cells expressing NK-cell markers.

The TCR originated in a woman aged 18-29 years in good health. Material for sequencing was PBMCs. V is TRBV7-9 and J is TRBJ2-1; possible D gene TRBD2, 5 bases. The CDR3 DNA follows: TGTGCCAGCAGCTTATGGGAGAATGAGCAGTTCTTC. It encodes CASSLWENEQFF.